This T cell receptor (beta chain) is from a study of blood T cell repertoires in COVID-19. Whole-study context: Sources were T cells, B-cell-depleted T cells, or PBMCs; the material itself was cDNA or gDNA.

Germline lookup yields CDR1 GTSNPN and CDR2 SVGIG (reference sequence). The J segment lost 7 bases and the V segment lost 1 base, leaving 1 base of the junction unmatched. This CDR3 contains 13 residues. Repertoires were generated with immunoSEQ multiplex PCR, while TCRdb's copy carries only in-frame clones and drops some. The sample comprises roughly 300,000 clones, under 90% of which are singletons, and about 4.2% rests with the top ten. Donors in Cohort 3 who had recovered were those with two negative PCRs, healthcare professional clearance, or resolution of their symptoms. This clone was counted ten times or more.

The sequence derives from a man in his thirties or forties who had recovered from COVID-19. This chain joins TRBV30 and TRBJ1-6; 7 bases match TRBD1. What was sequenced was PBMCs or T cells enriched from blood (not recorded which). Written as DNA, the CDR3 is TGTGCCTGGAGTGCGGGACAGAATTCACCCCTCCACTTT. Translation: CAWSAGQNSPLHF.